Presented here are 19 T cell receptor beta chains from one specimen sequenced in a study of T cell responses to AZD1222 COVID-19 vaccine. TCRdb's copy holds only in-frame clones and misses some; the assay was immunoSEQ multiplex PCR. There are 250,000 or so clones in the sample; over 85% occur only once, and around 0.57% lies in the top ten. The sequences come from peripheral blood, collected on day 0 of AZD1222 vaccination. Every receptor here comes from an adult in good health.

This rearrangement joins TRBV2 to TRBJ1-3; no definite D call. Per germline, CDR1 SNHLY and CDR2 FYNNEI. Trimming cost V 4 bases and J 1 base, with 8 bases left between them. The CDR3 spans 14 residues. The CDR3 loop reads CASSVVGSGNTIYF. The CDR3 bases are TGTGCCAGCAGTGTGGTGGGGTCTGGAAACACCATATATTTT.

V is TRBV28 and J is TRBJ2-4; D remains ambiguous. This CDR3 is 14 amino acids long. Germline assignment: CDR1 MDHEN and CDR2 SYDVKM. Trimming pared 6 bases from V and 1 base from J, leaving 10 bases between. The CDR3 reads CASRSRVAKNIQYF. CDR3 coding DNA: TGTGCCAGCAGAAGTAGGGTGGCCAAAAACATTCAGTACTTC.

This chain uses TRBV3-1 (or the pseudogene TRBV3-2) with TRBJ1-1, with D unclear. The CDR3 sequence is 13 residues long. Per germline, CDR1 LGHDT and CDR2 YNNKEL (reference sequence). Trimming removed 1 base from V and 10 bases from J, with 13 bases in between. The CDR3 reads CASSQGPVGGAFF. CDR3 bases: TGTGCCAGCAGCCAAGGCCCGGTTGGTGGAGCTTTCTTT.

The chain carries TRBV4-1 and TRBJ2-7; D call uncertain. This CDR3 comprises 16 residues. Trimming took 2 bases from V and 0 from J, leaving 14 bases between them. CDR1 and CDR2 (germline): MGHRA, YSYEKL. This CDR3 reads CASSQNTGSSSYEQYF. In nucleotides, the CDR3 is TGCGCCAGCAGCCAAAACACGGGCTCCAGCTCCTACGAGCAGTACTTC.

The genes are TRBV7-2 and TRBJ1-2; D gene uncertain. V was trimmed by 3 bases and J by 0 bases, leaving 5 bases between them. The CDR3 runs 13 residues. Germline CDR1 SGHTA, CDR2 FQGNSA. CDR3 sequence reads: CASSFEANYGYTF. CDR3 bases: TGTGCCAGCAGCTTCGAGGCTAACTATGGCTACACCTTC.

Comments on this clone: At the DNA level, this CDR3 is encoded by other sequences in the same sample as well. V and J are TRBV30 and TRBJ1-5; tentatively, D is TRBD1 (5 bases). V was clipped by 3 bases and J by 1 base, with 7 bases between them. The CDR3 extends over 13 amino acids. Germline CDR1 GTSNPN, CDR2 SVGIG (reference sequence). DNA of the CDR3: TGTGCCTGGAGCCGGGACAGCAATCAGCCCCAGCATTTT. This gives the protein CAWSRDSNQPQHF. Full variable domain (missing parts from reference TRBV30 and TRBJ1-5): SQTIHQWPATLVQPVGSPLSLECTVEGTSNPNLYWYRQAAGRGLQLLFYSVGIGQISSEVPQNLSASRPQDRQFILSSKKLLLSDSGFYLCAWSRDSNQPQHFGDGTRLSIL.

This clone was detected only a few times. This rearrangement joins TRBV19 to TRBJ2-2; 8 nucleotides agree with TRBD1. This CDR3 has 16 amino acids. J gave up 5 bases and V 5 bases, and 10 bases lay outside the gene matches. Germline CDR1 reads LNHDA; CDR2 reads SQIVND (reference sequence). The CDR3 spells CASSPTPRQGTGELFF. DNA for the CDR3: TGTGCCAGTAGTCCCACCCCGAGACAGGGGACCGGGGAGCTGTTTTTT.

This clone was counted only a few times. This rearrangement joins TRBV2 to TRBJ1-2; no firm D call. Trimming took off 3 bases at V and 3 bases at J, with 5 bases between the two ends. Germline-derived CDR1 and CDR2 are SNHLY and FYNNEI. The CDR3 has 12 amino acids. The CDR3 spells CASSDQDYGYTF. CDR3 DNA: TGTGCCAGCAGTGATCAGGACTATGGCTACACCTTC.

This sequence joins TRBV4-1 and TRBJ2-7; 10 bases line up with TRBD1. The CDR3 is 14 residues long. V lost 4 bases to trimming and J lost 3 bases; unmatched junction nucleotides: 3. CDR1 and CDR2 from the germline V gene are MGHRA and YSYEKL. The CDR3, as DNA: TGCGCCAGCAGCCCGGGACAGGGGCACTACGAGCAGTACTTC. Translated, it gives CASSPGQGHYEQYF.

This chain connects TRBV7-9 to TRBJ1-4; D remains unclear. The length of the CDR3 is 16 residues. The ends were cut back, 5 bases at V and 5 bases at J, with 18 bases in the middle. The germline V gene encodes CDR1 SEHNR and CDR2 FQNEAQ (reference sequence). CDR3: CASSPELGRMNEKLFF. The CDR3, as DNA: TGTGCCAGCAGCCCGGAACTCGGGAGAATGAATGAAAAACTGTTTTTT.

The gene calls are TRBV27 and TRBJ2-7; 9 bases are a match to TRBD1. The V gene end was trimmed by 4 bases and the J gene end by 0 bases; junction bases not matched to a gene: 4. Germline CDR1 reads MNHEY; CDR2 reads SMNVEV (reference sequence). The CDR3 totals 15 residues. CDR3 amino acids: CASSSGTGPSYEQYF. The CDR3 bases are TGTGCCAGCAGTTCCGGGACAGGGCCCTCCTACGAGCAGTACTTC.

The rearrangement joins TRBV7-2 to TRBJ1-3; D call uncertain. The CDR3 spans 13 residues. Trimming took off 3 bases at V and 4 bases at J, with 7 bases between the two ends. From germline, CDR1 is SGHTA and CDR2 FQGNSA. The CDR3 sequence is CASSFDGGNTIYF. The CDR3 DNA follows: TGTGCCAGCAGCTTTGACGGAGGAAACACCATATATTTT. The whole variable domain, remainder taken from reference TRBV7-2 and TRBJ1-3, is GAGVSQSPSNKVTEKGKDVELRCDPISGHTALYWYRQSLGQGLEFLIYFQGNSAPDKSGLPSDRFSAERTGGSVSTLTIQRTQQEDSAVYLCASSFDGGNTIYFGEGSWLTVV.

The chain combines TRBV5-4 with TRBJ1-6; 7 bases line up with TRBD1. The V and J ends lost 4 bases and 9 bases, in that order; junction bases with no gene match: 16. CDR1 and CDR2 from the germline V gene are SGHNT and YYREEE (reference sequence). The length of the CDR3 is 17 residues. CDR3 in DNA: TGTGCCAGCAGCGCCGGGTGGACAGGCCCTACGGGTTCACCCCTCCACTTT. It encodes CASSAGWTGPTGSPLHF.

The V gene is TRBV11-3, the J gene TRBJ2-6; D gene ambiguous. V was pared by 4 bases and J by 0 bases, with 13 bases between. The CDR3 loop spans 17 amino acids. CDR1 is SGHNT and CDR2 is YENEEA in the germline V gene. The CDR3 DNA follows: TGTGCCAGCAGCTCAGGTGGCACTTTCTCTGGGGCCAACGTCCTGACTTTC. Its translation is CASSSGGTFSGANVLTF.

The rearrangement links TRBV27 to TRBJ1-1; D might be TRBD1 (5 bases). V lost 5 bases and J lost 4, with 11 bases in between. The CDR3 sequence is 13 residues long. Germline V gene data show CDR1 as MNHEY and CDR2 as SMNVEV (reference sequence). CDR3 amino acids: CASSSRVGTEAFF. DNA of the CDR3: TGTGCCAGCAGTAGCAGGGTGGGCACTGAAGCTTTCTTT.

The chain's CDR3 is CASSPLPLERIGAVKNIQYF. CDR3 nucleotide sequence: TGTGCCAGCAGCCCCCTTCCTCTGGAAAGGATTGGGGCGGTCAAAAACATTCAGTACTTC. V gene TRBV9 combines with J gene TRBJ2-4; D is perhaps TRBD1 (5 bases). The germline CDR1 and CDR2 sequences are SGDLS and YYNGEE. V was shortened by 4 bases and J by 3 bases, with 29 bases between the two germline ends. The CDR3 is 20 residues long.

CDR3 DNA: TGTGCCAGCAGCCAACAGGATCATGATGAGCAGTTCTTC. Protein: CASSQQDHDEQFF. This sequence joins TRBV4-2 and TRBJ2-1; D is unclear. V shed 2 bases and J shed 8 bases, with 10 bases lying between them. This CDR3 contains 13 residues. The germline V gene encodes CDR1 LGHNA and CDR2 YNFKEQ.

CDR3 in amino acids: CASSSTDRRREQYF. DNA of the CDR3: TGTGCCAGCAGTTCTACTGACAGGCGCCGGGAGCAGTACTTC. The rearrangement uses TRBV6-2 or TRBV6-3 and TRBJ2-7; weak D call: TRBD1 (6 bases). Germline CDR1 and CDR2: MNHEY and SVGEGT. This CDR3 has 14 residues. V was clipped by 4 bases and J by 7 bases, with 17 bases between them.

The chain combines TRBV28 with TRBJ2-7; 9 bases are shared with TRBD1. This CDR3 has 14 residues. Germline values: CDR1 MDHEN, CDR2 SYDVKM. V dropped 6 bases and J dropped 0; count of bases not matched to a gene: 3. The CDR3 coding sequence is TGTGCCAGCAGATCGACAGGGGGCTCCTACGAGCAGTACTTC. Residues: CASRSTGGSYEQYF.